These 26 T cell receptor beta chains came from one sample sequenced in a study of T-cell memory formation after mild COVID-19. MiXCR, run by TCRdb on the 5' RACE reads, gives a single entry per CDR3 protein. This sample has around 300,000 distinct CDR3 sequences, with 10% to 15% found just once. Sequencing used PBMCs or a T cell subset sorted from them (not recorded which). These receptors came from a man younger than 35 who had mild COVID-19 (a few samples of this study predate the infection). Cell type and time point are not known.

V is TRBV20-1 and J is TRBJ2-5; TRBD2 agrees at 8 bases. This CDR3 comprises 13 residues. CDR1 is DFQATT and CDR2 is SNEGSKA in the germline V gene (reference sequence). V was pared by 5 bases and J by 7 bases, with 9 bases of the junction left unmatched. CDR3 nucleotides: TGCAGTGCTGGGGCGGGGGGCGGTCGGACCCAGTACTTC. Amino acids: CSAGAGGGRTQYF.

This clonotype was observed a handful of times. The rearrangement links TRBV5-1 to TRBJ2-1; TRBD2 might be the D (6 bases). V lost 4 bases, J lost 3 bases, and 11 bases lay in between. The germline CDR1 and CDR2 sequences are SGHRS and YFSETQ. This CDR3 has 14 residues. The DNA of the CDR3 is TGCGCCAGCAGCCGCGGGACGGTCTACAATGAGCAGTTCTTC. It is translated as CASSRGTVYNEQFF.

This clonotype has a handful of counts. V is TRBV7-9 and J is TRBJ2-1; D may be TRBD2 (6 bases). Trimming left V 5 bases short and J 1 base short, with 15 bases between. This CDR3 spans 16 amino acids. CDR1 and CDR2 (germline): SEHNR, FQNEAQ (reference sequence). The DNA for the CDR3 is TGTGCCAGCAGCCCCCCGGCGGGGCCATCCTACAATGAGCAGTTCTTC. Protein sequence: CASSPPAGPSYNEQFF. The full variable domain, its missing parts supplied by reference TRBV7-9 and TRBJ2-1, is DTGVSQNPRHKITKRGQNVTFRCDPISEHNRLYWYRQTLGQGPEFLTYFQNEAQLEKSRLLSDRFSAERPKGSFSTLEIQRTEQGDSAMYLCASSPPAGPSYNEQFFGPGTRLTVL.

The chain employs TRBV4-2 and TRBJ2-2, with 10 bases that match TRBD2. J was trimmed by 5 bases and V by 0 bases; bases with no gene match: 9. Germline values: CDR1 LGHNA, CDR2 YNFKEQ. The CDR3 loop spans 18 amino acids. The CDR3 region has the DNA TGTGCCAGCAGCCAAGATCAAGGACTAGCGGAGTTAACCGGGGAGCTGTTTTTT. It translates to CASSQDQGLAELTGELFF.

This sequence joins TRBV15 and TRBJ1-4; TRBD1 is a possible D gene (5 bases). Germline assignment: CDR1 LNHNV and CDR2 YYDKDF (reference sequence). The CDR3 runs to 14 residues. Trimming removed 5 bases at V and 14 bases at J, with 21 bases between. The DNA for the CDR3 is TGTGCCACCAGCTTCGACATTCCAGGGACTGGGCTGTTTTTT. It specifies CATSFDIPGTGLFF.

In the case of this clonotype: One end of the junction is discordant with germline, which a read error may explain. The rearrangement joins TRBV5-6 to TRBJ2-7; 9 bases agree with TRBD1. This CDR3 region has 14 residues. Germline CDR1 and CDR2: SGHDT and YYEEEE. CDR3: CASTLPGQGYEQYF. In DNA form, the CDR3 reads TGTGCCAGCACCTTGCCGGGACAGGGCTACGAGCAGTACTTC.

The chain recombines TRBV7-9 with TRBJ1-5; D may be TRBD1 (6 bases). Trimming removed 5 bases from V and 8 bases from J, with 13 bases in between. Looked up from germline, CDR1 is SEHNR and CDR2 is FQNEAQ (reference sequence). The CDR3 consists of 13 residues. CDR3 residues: CASSVLQGEPQHF. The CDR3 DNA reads TGTGCCAGCAGCGTCCTACAGGGAGAGCCCCAGCATTTT.

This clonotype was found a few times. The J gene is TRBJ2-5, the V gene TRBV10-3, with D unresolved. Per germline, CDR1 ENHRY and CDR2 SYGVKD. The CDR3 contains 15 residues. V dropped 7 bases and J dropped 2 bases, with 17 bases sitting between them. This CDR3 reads CAITSQPRAQETQYF. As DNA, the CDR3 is TGTGCCATCACCTCCCAACCCCGGGCGCAAGAGACCCAGTACTTC.

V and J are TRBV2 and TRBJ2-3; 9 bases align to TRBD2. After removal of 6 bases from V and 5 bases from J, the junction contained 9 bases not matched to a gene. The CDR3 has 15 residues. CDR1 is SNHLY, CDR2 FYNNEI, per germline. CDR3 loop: CASSPLSGSRDTQYF. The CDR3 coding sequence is TGTGCCAGCAGCCCGCTTAGCGGGAGTAGAGATACGCAGTATTTT.

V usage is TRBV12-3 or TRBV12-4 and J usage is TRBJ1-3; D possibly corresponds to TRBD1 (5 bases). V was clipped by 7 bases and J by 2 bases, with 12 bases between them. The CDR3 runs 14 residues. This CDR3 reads CASTPPGPGNTIYF. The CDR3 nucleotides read TGTGCCAGCACTCCACCGGGGCCTGGAAACACCATATATTTT.

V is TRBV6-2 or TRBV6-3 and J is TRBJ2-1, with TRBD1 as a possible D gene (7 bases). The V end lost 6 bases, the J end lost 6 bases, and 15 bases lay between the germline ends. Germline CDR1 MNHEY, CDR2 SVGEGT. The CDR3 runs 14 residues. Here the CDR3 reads CASRLAGGSNEQFF. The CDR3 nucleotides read TGTGCCAGCAGACTTGCAGGGGGGAGCAATGAGCAGTTCTTC.

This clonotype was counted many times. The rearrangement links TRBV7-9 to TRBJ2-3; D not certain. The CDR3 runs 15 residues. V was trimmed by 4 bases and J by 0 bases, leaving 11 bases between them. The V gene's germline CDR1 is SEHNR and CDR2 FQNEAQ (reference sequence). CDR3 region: CASSYTGSSTDTQYF. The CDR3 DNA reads TGTGCCAGCAGCTATACGGGTTCTAGCACAGATACGCAGTATTTT.

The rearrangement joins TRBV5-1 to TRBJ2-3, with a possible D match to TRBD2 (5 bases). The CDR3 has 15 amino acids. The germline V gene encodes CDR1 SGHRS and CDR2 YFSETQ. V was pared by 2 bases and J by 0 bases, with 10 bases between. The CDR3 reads CASSFDGVSTDTQYF. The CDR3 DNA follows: TGCGCCAGCAGCTTCGACGGGGTAAGCACAGATACGCAGTATTTT.

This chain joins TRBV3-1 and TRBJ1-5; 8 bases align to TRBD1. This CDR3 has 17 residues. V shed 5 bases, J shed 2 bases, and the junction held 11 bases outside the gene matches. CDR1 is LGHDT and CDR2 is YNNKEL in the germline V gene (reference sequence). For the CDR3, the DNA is TGTGCCAGCAGCGCACGACAGGGGTCGGGGGGCAATCAGCCCCAGCATTTT. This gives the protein CASSARQGSGGNQPQHF. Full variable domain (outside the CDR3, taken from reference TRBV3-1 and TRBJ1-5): DTAVSQTPKYLVTQMGNDKSIKCEQNLGHDTMYWYKQDSKKFLKIMFSYNNKELIINETVPNRFSPKSPDKAHLNLHINSLELGDSAVYFCASSARQGSGGNQPQHFGDGTRLSIL.

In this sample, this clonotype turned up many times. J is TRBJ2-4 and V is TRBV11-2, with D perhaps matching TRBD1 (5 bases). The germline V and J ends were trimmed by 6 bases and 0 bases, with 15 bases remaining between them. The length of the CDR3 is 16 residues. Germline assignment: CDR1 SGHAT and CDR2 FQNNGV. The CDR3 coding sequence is TGTGCCAGCAGTTCTGGACACACCCGAGCCAAAAACATTCAGTACTTC. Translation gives CASSSGHTRAKNIQYF. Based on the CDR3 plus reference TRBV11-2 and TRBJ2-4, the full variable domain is EAGVAQSPRYKIIEKRQSVAFWCNPISGHATLYWYQQILGQGPKLLIQFQNNGVVDDSQLPKDRFSAERLKGVDSTLKIQPAKLEDSAVYLCASSSGHTRAKNIQYFGAGTRLSVL.

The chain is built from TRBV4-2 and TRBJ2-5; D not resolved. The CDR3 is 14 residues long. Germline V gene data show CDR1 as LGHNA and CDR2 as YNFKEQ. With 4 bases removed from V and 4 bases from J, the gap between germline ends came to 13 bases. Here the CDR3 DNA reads TGTGCCAGCAGCCCCGACCGGGTATCAGAGACCCAGTACTTC. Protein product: CASSPDRVSETQYF.

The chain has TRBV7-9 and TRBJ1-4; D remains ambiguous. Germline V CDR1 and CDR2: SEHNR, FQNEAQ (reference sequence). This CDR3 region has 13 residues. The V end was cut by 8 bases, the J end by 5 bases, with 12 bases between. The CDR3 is CASATPPNEKLFF. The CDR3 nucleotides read TGTGCCAGCGCGACACCGCCGAATGAAAAACTGTTTTTT.

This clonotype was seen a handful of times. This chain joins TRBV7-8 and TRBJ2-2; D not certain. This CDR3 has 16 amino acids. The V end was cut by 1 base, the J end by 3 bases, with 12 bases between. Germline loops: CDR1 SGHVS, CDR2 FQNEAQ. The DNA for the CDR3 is TGTGCCAGCAGCTTAGGATACGGACGTTACACCGGGGAGCTGTTTTTT. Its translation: CASSLGYGRYTGELFF.

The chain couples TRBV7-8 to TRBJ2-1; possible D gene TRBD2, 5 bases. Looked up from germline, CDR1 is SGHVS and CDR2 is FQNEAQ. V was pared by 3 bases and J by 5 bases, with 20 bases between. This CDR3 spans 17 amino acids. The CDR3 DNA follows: TGTGCCAGCAGCTTGAATTCCAGGCTAGCCAAAGACAATGAGCAGTTCTTC. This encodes CASSLNSRLAKDNEQFF.

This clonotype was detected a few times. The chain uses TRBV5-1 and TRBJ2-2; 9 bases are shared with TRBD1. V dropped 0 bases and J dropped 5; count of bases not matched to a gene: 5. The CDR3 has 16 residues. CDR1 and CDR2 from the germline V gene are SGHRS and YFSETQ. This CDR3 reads CASSLAGQGVTGELFF. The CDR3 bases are TGCGCCAGCAGCTTGGCGGGACAGGGAGTTACCGGGGAGCTGTTTTTT.

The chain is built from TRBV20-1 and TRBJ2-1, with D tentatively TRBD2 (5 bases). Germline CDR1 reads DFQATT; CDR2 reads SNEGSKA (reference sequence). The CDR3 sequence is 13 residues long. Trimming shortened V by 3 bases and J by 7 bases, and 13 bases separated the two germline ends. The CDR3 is CSARSGSGNEQFF. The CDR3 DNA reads TGCAGTGCTAGGTCGGGGTCCGGAAATGAGCAGTTCTTC.

CDR3 amino acids: CASSRLSWGSGAEAFF. The DNA of the CDR3 is TGTGCCAGCAGCCGACTATCTTGGGGCTCGGGCGCTGAAGCTTTCTTT. The chain uses TRBV14 and TRBJ1-1, with D perhaps TRBD1 (5 bases). Germline-derived CDR1 and CDR2 are SGHDN and FVKESK. This CDR3 contains 16 residues. V shed 4 bases and J shed 6 bases, with 21 bases lying between them.

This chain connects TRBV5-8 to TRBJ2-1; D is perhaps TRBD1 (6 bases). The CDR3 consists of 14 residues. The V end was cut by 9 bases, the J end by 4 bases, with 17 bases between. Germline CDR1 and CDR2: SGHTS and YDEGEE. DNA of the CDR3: TGTGCCAACAAACCGGGACACGAATACAATGAGCAGTTCTTC. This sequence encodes CANKPGHEYNEQFF.

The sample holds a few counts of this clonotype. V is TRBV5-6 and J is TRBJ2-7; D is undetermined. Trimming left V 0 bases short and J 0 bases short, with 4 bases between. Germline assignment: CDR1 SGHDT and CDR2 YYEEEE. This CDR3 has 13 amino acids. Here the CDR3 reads CASSLVASYEQYV. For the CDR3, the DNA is TGTGCCAGCAGCTTGGTAGCCTCCTACGAGCAGTACGTC.

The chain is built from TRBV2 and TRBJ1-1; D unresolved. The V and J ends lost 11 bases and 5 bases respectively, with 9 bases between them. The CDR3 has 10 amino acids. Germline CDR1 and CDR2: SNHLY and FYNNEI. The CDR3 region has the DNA TGTGCCGGAGGATATACTGAAGCTTTCTTT. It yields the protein CAGGYTEAFF.

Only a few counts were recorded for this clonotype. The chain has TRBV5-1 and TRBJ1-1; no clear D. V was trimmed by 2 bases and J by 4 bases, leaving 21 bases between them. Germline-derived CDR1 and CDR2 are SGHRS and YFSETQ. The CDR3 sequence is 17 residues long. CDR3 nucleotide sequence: TGCGCCAGCAGCTTAGTCATATACTCGGAGGAAGGCACTGAAGCTTTCTTT. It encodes CASSLVIYSEEGTEAFF.